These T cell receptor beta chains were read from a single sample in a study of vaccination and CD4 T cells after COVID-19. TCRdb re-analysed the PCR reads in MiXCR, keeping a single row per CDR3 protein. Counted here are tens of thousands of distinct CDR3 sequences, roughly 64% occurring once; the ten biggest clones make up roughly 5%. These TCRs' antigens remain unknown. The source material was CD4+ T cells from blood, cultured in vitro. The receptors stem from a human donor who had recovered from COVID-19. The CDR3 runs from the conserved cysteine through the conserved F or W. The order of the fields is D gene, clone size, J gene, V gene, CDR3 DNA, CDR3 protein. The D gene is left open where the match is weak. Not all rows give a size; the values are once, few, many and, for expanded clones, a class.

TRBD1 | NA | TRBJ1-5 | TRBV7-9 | TGTGCCAGCAGCTTAGGGGGGGGGACAGTAAGCAATCAGCCCCAGCATTTT | CASSLGGGTVSNQPQHF
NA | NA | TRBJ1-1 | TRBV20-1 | TGCAGTGCTAGAGATCATACGGGCGGGAACACTGAAGCTTTCTTT | CSARDHTGGNTEAFF
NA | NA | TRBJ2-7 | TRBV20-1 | TGCAGTGCTAGAGTTGCGGGAAACCCCTACGAGCAGTACTTC | CSARVAGNPYEQYF
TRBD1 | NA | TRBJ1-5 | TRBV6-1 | TGTGCCAGCAACGGACAGGCGTCGGGGCAGCCCCAGCATTTT | CASNGQASGQPQHF
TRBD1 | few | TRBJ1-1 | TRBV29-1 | TGCAGTGCACAGGGGGCCCCGAACACTGAAGCTTTCTTT | CSAQGAPNTEAFF
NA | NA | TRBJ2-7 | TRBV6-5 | TGTGCCAGCAGTTACCCCCGGGTGGGGCTTCCCCACGAGCAGTACTTC | CASSYPRVGLPHEQYF
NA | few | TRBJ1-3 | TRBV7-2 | TGTGCCAGCAGCTTAGTCCGGGGTTCCGGAAACACCATATATTTT | CASSLVRGSGNTIYF
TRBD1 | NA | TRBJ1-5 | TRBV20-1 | TGCAGTGCTAGAACCGGGACAGGGGGCAATCAGCCCCAGCATTTT | CSARTGTGGNQPQHF
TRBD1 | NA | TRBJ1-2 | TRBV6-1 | TGTGCCAGCACTATGAGCAGGGGGTCGGGCTATGGCTACACCTTC | CASTMSRGSGYGYTF
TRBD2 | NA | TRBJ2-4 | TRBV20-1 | TGCAGTGCAGCTTCCGGGACTAGCGTAAACATTCAGTACTTC | CSAASGTSVNIQYF
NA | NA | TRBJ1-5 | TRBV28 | TGTGCCAGCAGCCCAAGCCCGAGAACCCAGCCCCAGCATTTT | CASSPSPRTQPQHF
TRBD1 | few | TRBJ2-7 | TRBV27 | TGTGCCAGCAGAATTTATACAGTCGGACAGGGCTACGAGCAGTACTTC | CASRIYTVGQGYEQYF
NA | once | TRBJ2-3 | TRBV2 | TGTGCCAGCACTTTTAGGGATACGCAGTATTTT | CASTFRDTQYF
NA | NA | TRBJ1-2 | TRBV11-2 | TGTGCCAGCAGCTTAGGGGTAGCCCATGATGGCTACACCTTC | CASSLGVAHDGYTF
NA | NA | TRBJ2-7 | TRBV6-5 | TGTGCCAGCAGTTACTCGCGTACCCCCCCGCGGGGCGGATATTACGAGCAGTACTTC | CASSYSRTPPRGGYYEQYF
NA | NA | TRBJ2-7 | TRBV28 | TGTGCCAGCAGTTTATCCGACGAGCAGTACTTC | CASSLSDEQYF
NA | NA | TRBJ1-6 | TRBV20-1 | TGCAGTGCTAGAGTTGGGACCGCCTATAATTCACCCCTCCACTTT | CSARVGTAYNSPLHF
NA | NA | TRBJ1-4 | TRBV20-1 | TGCAGTGCTTCCCAGGACACGGTTGAAAAACTGTTTTTT | CSASQDTVEKLFF
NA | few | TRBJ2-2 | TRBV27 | TGTGCCAGCAGTTTAAGACAACTCACCGGGGAGCTGTTTTTT | CASSLRQLTGELFF
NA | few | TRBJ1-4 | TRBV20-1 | TGCAGTGCTATCAGGGCAACTAATGAAAAACTGTTTTTT | CSAIRATNEKLFF
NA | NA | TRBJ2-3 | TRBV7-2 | TGTGCCAGCAGCTGGAGGGCAGATACGCAGTATTTT | CASSWRADTQYF
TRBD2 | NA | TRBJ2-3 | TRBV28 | TGTGCCAGCCTTTATAGCGGGAGGGCGGCTACGCAGTATTTT | CASLYSGRAATQYF
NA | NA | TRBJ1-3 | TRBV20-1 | TGCAGTGCTAGTCGGGGTTCAGTCTCTGGAAACACCATATATTTT | CSASRGSVSGNTIYF
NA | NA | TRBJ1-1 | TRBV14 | TGTGCCAGCAGCCAAGACCCGGGCCCGAACACTGAAGCTTTCTTT | CASSQDPGPNTEAFF
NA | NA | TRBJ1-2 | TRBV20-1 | TGCAGTGCTAGAGATGAAAGAGGGCTTTATGGCTACACCTTC | CSARDERGLYGYTF
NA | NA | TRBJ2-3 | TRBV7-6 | TGTGCCAGCAGCTTTAATAGCGGCACAGATACGCAGTATTTT | CASSFNSGTDTQYF
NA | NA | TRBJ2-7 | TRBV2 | TGTGCCAGCAGTGGAGCCGCGGGTGGCGGAGGAGGCTACGAGCAGTACTTC | CASSGAAGGGGGYEQYF
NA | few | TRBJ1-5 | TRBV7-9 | TGTGCCAGCAGCCCGTTGGAGCTGGCCGGCGGGCAGCCCCAGCATTTT | CASSPLELAGGQPQHF
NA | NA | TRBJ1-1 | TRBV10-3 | TGTGCCATCAGTGAGTCGGGTTCTGCGAACACTGAAGCTTTCTTT | CAISESGSANTEAFF
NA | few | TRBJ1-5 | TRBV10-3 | TGTGCCATCAGTGAGTCATATCAGCCCCAGCATTTT | CAISESYQPQHF
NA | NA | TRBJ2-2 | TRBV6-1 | TGTGCCATCAGAAGTAGGGGTCCGAACACCGGGGAGCTGTTTTTT | CAIRSRGPNTGELFF
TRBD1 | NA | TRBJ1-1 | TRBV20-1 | TGCAGTGCTAGCCAGGGGGCAGGTGAAGCTTTCTTT | CSASQGAGEAFF
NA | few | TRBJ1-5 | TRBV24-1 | TGTGCCACCAGTCCCAACCCCCAGACGGGTAGCAATCAGCCCCAGCATTTT | CATSPNPQTGSNQPQHF
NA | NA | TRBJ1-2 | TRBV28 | TGTGCCAGCAGTTTAGGCGATCCAAACTATGGCTACACCTTC | CASSLGDPNYGYTF
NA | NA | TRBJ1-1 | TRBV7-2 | TGTGCCAGCAGCTTAGTGGTAGGGTCCGCTTTCTTT | CASSLVVGSAFF
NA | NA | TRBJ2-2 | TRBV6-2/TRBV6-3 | TGTGCCAGCAGTTACGTGGCAGGCCGTGGCACCGGGGAGCTGTTTTTT | CASSYVAGRGTGELFF
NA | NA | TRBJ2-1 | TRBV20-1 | TGCAGTGCTAGGGGCCTTAGGGGAACGGGAAATGAGCAGTTCTTC | CSARGLRGTGNEQFF
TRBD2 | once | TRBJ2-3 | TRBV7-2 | TGTGCCAGCAGCCAACAAACCGGGACTAGCGCCGATACGCAGTATTTT | CASSQQTGTSADTQYF
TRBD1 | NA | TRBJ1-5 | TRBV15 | TGTGCCACCAGCACCCCCGGGACAGGGGGAGGGGGCAATCAGCCCCAGCATTTT | CATSTPGTGGGGNQPQHF
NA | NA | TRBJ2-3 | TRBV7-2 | TGTGCCAGCAGCTTCTTTGGCACAGATACGCAGTATTTT | CASSFFGTDTQYF
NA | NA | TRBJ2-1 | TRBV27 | TGTGCCAGCAGGCCAAGAGGCGGGGGCGGGGGACCACTCTACAATGAGCAGTTCTTC | CASRPRGGGGGPLYNEQFF
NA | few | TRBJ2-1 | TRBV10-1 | TGCGCCAGCAGTGAGCCAGAGCGGGTAGACAATGAGCAGTTCTTC | CASSEPERVDNEQFF
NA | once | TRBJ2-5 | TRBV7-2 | TGTGCCAGCAGCTTAGTTCGGGGTGGAGAGACCCAGTACTTC | CASSLVRGGETQYF
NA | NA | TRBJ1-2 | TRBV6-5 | TGTGCCAGCAGTTTCGCAAGAGGGGGCTACACCTTC | CASSFARGGYTF
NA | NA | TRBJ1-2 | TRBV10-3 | TGTGCCACCGTGGGGGGCAACTATGGCTACACCTTC | CATVGGNYGYTF
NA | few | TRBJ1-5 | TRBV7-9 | TGTGCCAGCAGCTTAGATCTCGGGGAAATCAATCAGCCCCAGCATTTT | CASSLDLGEINQPQHF
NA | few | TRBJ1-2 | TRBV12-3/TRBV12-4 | TGTGCCAGCAGTTTCCCATGGAGGGGCTACACCTTC | CASSFPWRGYTF
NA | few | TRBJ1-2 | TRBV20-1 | TGCAGTGCTCCCGGGGCCAACTATGGCTACACCTTC | CSAPGANYGYTF
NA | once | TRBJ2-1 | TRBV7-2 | TGTGCCAGCAGCCACCAGTTTGAGCAGTTCTTC | CASSHQFEQFF
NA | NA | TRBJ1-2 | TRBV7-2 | TGTGCCAGCAGCTTCAGTTCCGCGAGTAACTATGGCTACACCTTC | CASSFSSASNYGYTF
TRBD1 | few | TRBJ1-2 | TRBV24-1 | TGTGCCACCAGTGATTTTGGACAGGGAATAGGAGGCTACACCTTC | CATSDFGQGIGGYTF
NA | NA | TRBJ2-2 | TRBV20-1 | TGCAGTGCTAGAGACGCGGAAGGTCACACCGGGGAGCTGTTTTTT | CSARDAEGHTGELFF
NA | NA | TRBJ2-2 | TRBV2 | TGTGCCAGCCACAGAACCGGGGAGCTGTTTTTT | CASHRTGELFF
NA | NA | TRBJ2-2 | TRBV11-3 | TGTGCCAGCAGCTCGAAAGGGCTGAGGGTTGGCACCGGGGAGCTGTTTTTT | CASSSKGLRVGTGELFF
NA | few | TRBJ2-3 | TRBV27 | TGTGCCAGCAGGCCCCGGGACCTAACAGGGTTTAATACGCAGTATTTT | CASRPRDLTGFNTQYF